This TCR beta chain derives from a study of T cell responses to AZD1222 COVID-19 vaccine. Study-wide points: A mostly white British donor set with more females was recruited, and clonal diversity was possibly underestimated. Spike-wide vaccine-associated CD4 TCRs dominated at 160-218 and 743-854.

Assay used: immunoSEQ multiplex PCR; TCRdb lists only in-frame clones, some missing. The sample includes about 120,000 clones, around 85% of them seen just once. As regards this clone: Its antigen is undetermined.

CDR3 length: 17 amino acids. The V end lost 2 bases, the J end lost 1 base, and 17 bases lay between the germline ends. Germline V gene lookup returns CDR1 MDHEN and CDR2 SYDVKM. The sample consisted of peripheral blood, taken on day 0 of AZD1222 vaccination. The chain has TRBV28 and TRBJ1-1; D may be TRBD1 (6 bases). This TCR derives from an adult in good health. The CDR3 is CASSLLPGRGPNTEAFF. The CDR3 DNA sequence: TGTGCCAGCAGTTTACTGCCCGGCAGGGGCCCGAACACTGAAGCTTTCTTT.